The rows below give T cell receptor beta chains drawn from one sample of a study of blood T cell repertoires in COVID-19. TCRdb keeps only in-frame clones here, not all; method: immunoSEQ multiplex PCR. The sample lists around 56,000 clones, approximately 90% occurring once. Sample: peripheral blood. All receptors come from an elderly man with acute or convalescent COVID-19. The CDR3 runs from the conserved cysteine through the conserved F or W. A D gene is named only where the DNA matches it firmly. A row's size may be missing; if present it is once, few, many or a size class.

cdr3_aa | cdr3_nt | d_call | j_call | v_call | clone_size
CASSGTGQETQYF | TGTGCCAGCTCGGGGACAGGACAAGAGACCCAGTACTTC | TRBD1 | TRBJ2-5 | TRBV18 | NA
CASSIGQGKNEKLFF | TGCGCCAGCAGCATAGGACAGGGGAAGAATGAAAAACTGTTTTTT | TRBD1 | TRBJ1-4 | TRBV5-1 | NA
CASSLGGQVSPRGEQFF | TGTGCCAGCAGCTTAGGGGGACAGGTTTCCCCTCGAGGGGAGCAGTTCTTC | TRBD1 | TRBJ2-1 | TRBV7-8 | NA
CAWSVRSSSYNEQFF | TGTGCCTGGAGTGTAAGGAGTTCCTCCTACAATGAGCAGTTCTTC | NA | TRBJ2-1 | TRBV30 | NA
CASSGLAPSTDTQYF | TGTGCCAGCAGCGGACTAGCGCCTAGCACAGATACGCAGTATTTT | TRBD2 | TRBJ2-3 | TRBV11-1 | NA
CASSWDSTYEQYF | TGTGCCAGCAGTTGGGACAGTACCTACGAGCAGTACTTC | TRBD1 | TRBJ2-7 | TRBV6-5 | NA
CASTEASGGAGEQFF | TGTGCCAGCACGGAGGCGAGCGGGGGGGCTGGTGAGCAGTTCTTC | TRBD2 | TRBJ2-1 | TRBV2 | NA
CASRAGTSGYEQYF | TGCGCCAGCAGGGCGGGGACTAGCGGCTACGAGCAGTACTTC | TRBD2 | TRBJ2-7 | TRBV5-1 | NA
CASSVAGTPQETQYF | TGTGCCAGCAGTGTAGCGGGGACACCCCAAGAGACCCAGTACTTC | TRBD2 | TRBJ2-5 | TRBV25-1 | few
CASSLVSAGPYEQYF | TGCGCCAGCAGCTTGGTGTCGGCGGGCCCCTACGAGCAGTACTTC | NA | TRBJ2-7 | TRBV5-1 | NA
CASSPSREGNTEAFF | TGTGCCAGCTCACCATCGAGGGAGGGGAACACTGAAGCTTTCTTT | NA | TRBJ1-1 | TRBV18 | few
CASSLVGEPNTGELFF | TGCGCCAGCAGCTTGGTCGGTGAGCCGAACACCGGGGAGCTGTTTTTT | NA | TRBJ2-2 | TRBV5-1 | NA
CASSLAGGDQETQYF | TGCGCCAGCAGCTTGGCGGGCGGGGATCAAGAGACCCAGTACTTC | NA | TRBJ2-5 | TRBV5-1 | NA
CAWSAPSAGGPGTQYF | TGTGCCTGGAGCGCCCCCTCAGCGGGGGGGCCCGGGACCCAGTACTTC | TRBD2 | TRBJ2-5 | TRBV30 | once
CASSFRDTQYF | TGTGCCAGCAGTTTCCGGGATACGCAGTATTTT | NA | TRBJ2-3 | TRBV12-3/TRBV12-4 | NA
CASSLSHASNNEQFF | TGTGCCAGCAGCTTAAGCCATGCTAGCAACAATGAGCAGTTCTTC | NA | TRBJ2-1 | TRBV7-2 | NA
CASSTRGGHAYPGLTQYF | TGTGCCAGTAGTACCCGGGGGGGCCATGCTTACCCTGGTTTGACCCAGTACTTC | TRBD2 | TRBJ2-5 | TRBV19 | NA
CASSQPGLRYGYTF | TGCGCCAGCAGCCAACCAGGGTTACGGTATGGCTACACCTTC | NA | TRBJ1-2 | TRBV4-1 | few
CASNRGLNTEAFF | TGTGCCAGCAACAGGGGCTTGAACACTGAAGCTTTCTTT | TRBD1 | TRBJ1-1 | TRBV7-2 | NA
CASSIWTGGSSGNTIYF | TGTGCCAGCAGTATCTGGACAGGGGGTAGCTCTGGAAACACCATATATTTT | TRBD1 | TRBJ1-3 | TRBV28 | NA
CASSYEDRGYGYTF | TGTGCCAGCAGTTACGAGGACAGGGGCTATGGCTACACCTTC | TRBD1 | TRBJ1-2 | TRBV6-5 | NA
CASRRGGTDTQYF | TGTGCCAGCAGGCGGGGGGGCACAGATACGCAGTATTTT | TRBD2 | TRBJ2-3 | TRBV2 | few
CAFGQGGYEQYF | TGTGCCTTCGGACAGGGTGGGTACGAGCAGTACTTC | TRBD1 | TRBJ2-7 | TRBV30 | NA
CASSPEDQPQHF | TGTGCCAGCTCACCAGAGGATCAGCCCCAGCATTTT | NA | TRBJ1-5 | TRBV18 | NA
CASSLIQGRDEKLFF | TGTGCCAGCAGTTTAATTCAGGGAAGGGATGAAAAACTGTTTTTT | NA | TRBJ1-4 | TRBV27 | NA
CASSQDGAVQETQYF | TGTGCCAGCAGCCAAGATGGGGCAGTCCAAGAGACCCAGTACTTC | NA | TRBJ2-5 | TRBV3-1/TRBV3-2 | NA
CATSRGQGTGELFF | TGTGCCACCAGCAGGGGACAGGGGACCGGGGAGCTGTTTTTT | TRBD1 | TRBJ2-2 | TRBV15 | NA
CASSQEIRKVASGELFF | TGTGCCAGCAGCCAAGAAATAAGGAAAGTAGCTAGCGGGGAGCTGTTTTTT | NA | TRBJ2-2 | TRBV3-1/TRBV3-2 | NA
CAWSVSGFDEQFF | TGTGCCTGGAGTGTTTCGGGGTTCGATGAGCAGTTCTTC | NA | TRBJ2-1 | TRBV30 | NA
CASSQGYRPETQYF | TGTGCCAGCAGCCAAGGGTACAGGCCAGAGACCCAGTACTTC | NA | TRBJ2-5 | TRBV3-1/TRBV3-2 | NA
CAIGTAGSYNEQFF | TGTGCCATCGGAACGGCGGGTTCCTACAATGAGCAGTTCTTC | NA | TRBJ2-1 | TRBV10-3 | NA
CATRDRGLSNEKLFF | TGTGCCACCCGGGACAGGGGCTTATCTAATGAAAAACTGTTTTTT | TRBD1 | TRBJ1-4 | TRBV19 | NA
CASSLDFGEQFF | TGTGCCAGCAGCTTAGACTTCGGGGAGCAGTTCTTC | NA | TRBJ2-1 | TRBV11-3 | NA
CAWSKILGTGVGEQYF | TGTGCCTGGAGTAAGATTTTAGGGACGGGGGTCGGGGAGCAGTACTTC | NA | TRBJ2-7 | TRBV30 | NA
CASSSTQLSYEQYF | TGTGCCAGCAGCTCGACACAACTCTCCTACGAGCAGTACTTC | NA | TRBJ2-7 | TRBV7-2 | NA
CASSLTGGETQYF | TGTGCCAGCAGTTTAACGGGGGGAGAGACCCAGTACTTC | TRBD2 | TRBJ2-5 | TRBV12-3/TRBV12-4 | NA
CASSPRGGGGNQPQHF | TGTGCCAGCAGCCCCCGTGGGGGGGGTGGAAATCAGCCCCAGCATTTT | NA | TRBJ1-5 | TRBV3-1/TRBV3-2 | NA
CASTGRVPASYEQYF | TGTGCCAGCACCGGCCGGGTCCCTGCCTCCTACGAGCAGTACTTC | NA | TRBJ2-7 | TRBV28 | once
CASSSGQGGGLVF | TGCGCCAGCAGCTCCGGACAGGGTGGGGGCCTTGTATTC | TRBD1 | TRBJ1-2 | TRBV5-1 | NA
CASNGGSQETQYF | TGCGCCAGCAATGGTGGCTCTCAAGAGACCCAGTACTTC | NA | TRBJ2-5 | TRBV5-1 | NA
CASSLDSGGGEKLFF | TGTGCCAGCAGCTTAGATTCAGGTGGTGGTGAAAAACTGTTTTTT | NA | TRBJ1-4 | TRBV11-2 | NA
CASSPDKGYGYTF | TGTGCCAGCAGTCCGGACAAAGGCTATGGCTACACCTTC | NA | TRBJ1-2 | TRBV6-6 | NA
CSVEWGPSTEAFF | TGCAGCGTTGAATGGGGGCCGAGCACTGAAGCTTTCTTT | NA | TRBJ1-1 | TRBV29-1 | NA
CASSGRIGGYEQYF | TGTGCCAGCAGTGGCAGGATCGGCGGGTACGAGCAGTACTTC | NA | TRBJ2-7 | TRBV2 | once
CASSSGTGVYNEQFF | TGTGCTAGCAGCTCCGGGACAGGGGTGTACAATGAGCAGTTCTTC | TRBD1 | TRBJ2-1 | TRBV7-7 | NA
CASRPGGPGEVEQFF | TGCGCCAGCAGACCCGGGGGTCCCGGGGAGGTTGAGCAGTTCTTC | NA | TRBJ2-1 | TRBV5-1 | once
CASSLAGQGANEQYF | TGCGCCAGCAGCTTGGCGGGACAGGGGGCAAACGAGCAGTACTTC | TRBD1 | TRBJ2-7 | TRBV5-1 | NA
CASSKDRGPYEQYF | TGCGCCAGCAGCAAGGACAGGGGGCCCTACGAGCAGTACTTC | TRBD1 | TRBJ2-7 | TRBV5-1 | NA
CASSRGQGYGYTF | TGTGCCAGCAGCCGCGGACAGGGGTATGGCTACACCTTC | TRBD1 | TRBJ1-2 | TRBV12-3/TRBV12-4 | NA
CASSLVGTSGGMGDTQYF | TGTGCCAGCAGCTTAGTCGGGACTAGCGGGGGTATGGGAGATACGCAGTATTTT | TRBD2 | TRBJ2-3 | TRBV7-2 | NA
CASSPWDRATSGYTF | TGTGCCAGCAGCCCATGGGACAGGGCCACTAGTGGCTACACCTTC | TRBD1 | TRBJ1-2 | TRBV7-9 | NA
CASSFLLAGGLDTQYF | TGTGCCAGCAGCTTCCTTTTAGCGGGGGGGCTAGATACGCAGTATTTT | TRBD2 | TRBJ2-3 | TRBV7-2 | NA
CASSKNTDRTGGYTF | TGTGCCAGCAGTAAAAACACCGACAGGACTGGTGGCTACACCTTC | NA | TRBJ1-2 | TRBV3-1/TRBV3-2 | NA
CASSLGQGNNEKLFF | TGCGCCAGCAGCCTAGGACAGGGGAATAATGAAAAACTGTTTTTT | TRBD1 | TRBJ1-4 | TRBV5-1 | NA
CASSLLGGSGNTIYF | TGCGCCAGCAGCCTGTTGGGGGGCTCTGGAAACACCATATATTTT | NA | TRBJ1-3 | TRBV4-1 | NA
CASSSSGGNTGELFF | TGTGCCAGCAGTTCCAGCGGGGGGAACACCGGGGAGCTGTTTTTT | TRBD2 | TRBJ2-2 | TRBV6-6 | NA
CASSRDIFSYNSPLHF | TGTGCCAGTAGTAGGGACATTTTTTCCTATAATTCACCCCTCCACTTT | NA | TRBJ1-6 | TRBV19 | once
CASSLQGGADTEAFF | TGCGCCAGCAGCTTACAGGGGGGCGCGGACACTGAAGCTTTCTTT | TRBD1 | TRBJ1-1 | TRBV5-1 | NA
CASSLLGGDSNQPQHF | TGTGCCAGCAGCCTCCTGGGGGGGGATAGCAATCAGCCCCAGCATTTT | NA | TRBJ1-5 | TRBV7-6 | NA